Listed below are T cell receptor beta chains from one sample, sequenced in a study of CD8 T cells in Susac syndrome. One entry per CDR3 protein, called by TCRdb with MiXCR from the immunoSEQ multiplex PCR reads. The sample shows about 120,000 distinct CDR3 sequences, around 94% of them seen only once. The material sequenced was CD4+ T cells from PBMCs. The receptors were sampled from a human donor in good health. Both conserved end residues are part of each CDR3. The D gene is left open where the match is weak. Only some rows state a clone size, as once, few, many or a class for expanded clones.

clone size	CDR3 length	V gene	D gene	J gene	CDR3 protein	CDR3 DNA
NA	17	TRBV7-9	NA	TRBJ2-1	CASSSGLQLAGDNEQFF	TGTGCCAGCAGCTCCGGACTCCAACTGGCTGGGGACAATGAGCAGTTCTTC
NA	15	TRBV10-3	NA	TRBJ2-6	CAISEGAEGANVLTF	TGTGCCATCAGTGAAGGGGCGGAGGGGGCCAACGTCCTGACTTTC
NA	15	TRBV7-2	NA	TRBJ2-2	CASSLDAGRTGELFF	TGTGCCAGCAGCTTAGATGCGGGCAGAACCGGGGAGCTGTTTTTT
NA	12	TRBV20-1	TRBD1	TRBJ2-7	CSAGEGAREQYF	TGCAGTGCTGGCGAGGGGGCGCGGGAGCAGTACTTC
NA	14	TRBV4-2	NA	TRBJ2-4	CASSDPNAKNIQYF	TGTGCCAGCAGCGACCCTAACGCCAAAAACATTCAGTACTTC
once	14	TRBV5-1	TRBD1	TRBJ1-2	CASSKGQGEGGYTF	TGCGCCAGCAGCAAGGGACAGGGGGAAGGAGGCTACACCTTC
NA	14	TRBV3-1	TRBD2	TRBJ2-7	CASRWSGRTYEQYF	TGTGCCAGCAGATGGAGCGGGAGGACCTACGAGCAGTACTTC
NA	14	TRBV7-2	NA	TRBJ1-1	CASSPNGQLTEAFF	TGTGCCAGCAGCCCAAACGGGCAGCTAACTGAAGCTTTCTTT
NA	15	TRBV6-5	TRBD2	TRBJ2-1	CASSYTLPTSGEQFF	TGTGCCAGCAGTTACACATTGCCTACTAGCGGCGAGCAGTTCTTC
NA	15	TRBV30	TRBD2	TRBJ2-6	CAWSVGGSGANVLTF	TGTGCCTGGAGTGTGGGGGGGTCTGGGGCCAACGTCCTGACTTTC
NA	16	TRBV7-9	TRBD2	TRBJ2-1	CASSSAWSSGRDEQFF	TGTGCCAGCAGCTCAGCGTGGAGTAGCGGGAGGGATGAGCAGTTCTTC
NA	16	TRBV19	TRBD1	TRBJ1-5	CASSIAETGVPQPQHF	TGTGCCAGTAGTATAGCGGAAACAGGGGTTCCTCAGCCCCAGCATTTT
once	9	TRBV6-6	NA	TRBJ2-3	CASGTPWYF	TGTGCCAGCGGGACTCCGTGGTATTTT
NA	17	TRBV19	TRBD1	TRBJ1-5	CASSITTGGYSNQPQHF	TGTGCCAGTAGTATAACAACAGGGGGCTACAGCAATCAGCCCCAGCATTTT
once	13	TRBV20-1	NA	TRBJ1-2	CSARGRRDGGYTF	TGCAGTGCTAGGGGCAGGAGGGACGGTGGCTACACCTTC
NA	16	TRBV5-1	TRBD2	TRBJ2-1	CASSSGGAGDYNEQFF	TGCGCCAGCAGCAGCGGAGGTGCGGGGGACTACAATGAGCAGTTCTTC
NA	13	TRBV19	NA	TRBJ1-1	CASSIGRSAEAFF	TGTGCCAGTAGTATCGGGAGGTCGGCTGAAGCTTTCTTT
NA	12	TRBV6-1	NA	TRBJ2-7	CASMGRLYEQYF	TGTGCCAGCATGGGTCGCCTTTACGAGCAGTACTTC
NA	14	TRBV28	NA	TRBJ1-4	CASSFGGPPGKLFF	TGTGCCAGCAGTTTTGGGGGCCCACCGGGAAAACTGTTTTTT
NA	15	TRBV5-1	TRBD1	TRBJ2-1	CASSSGQGGVNEQFF	TGCGCCAGCAGCTCCGGACAGGGGGGCGTCAATGAGCAGTTCTTC
once	20	TRBV28	NA	TRBJ2-3	CASSPALSLAVITRTDTQYF	TGTGCCAGCAGTCCCGCCCTATCTTTAGCGGTCATCACCCGGACAGATACGCAGTATTTT
NA	15	TRBV3-1	TRBD2	TRBJ2-3	CASSQSLAGPDTQYF	TGTGCCAGCAGCCAAAGTCTAGCGGGGCCAGATACGCAGTATTTT
NA	14	TRBV27	NA	TRBJ1-6	CASGTGSFNSPLHF	TGTGCCAGCGGAACAGGGTCTTTCAATTCACCCCTCCACTTT
NA	15	TRBV10-3	NA	TRBJ1-5	CAISESGSRNQPQHF	TGTGCCATCAGTGAGTCGGGCAGTCGGAATCAGCCCCAGCATTTT
NA	15	TRBV3-1	NA	TRBJ2-7	CASSQLNSGPYEQYF	TGTGCCAGCAGCCAATTGAATAGCGGACCCTACGAGCAGTACTTC
NA	14	TRBV6-2/TRBV6-3	TRBD1	TRBJ1-5	CASSSGTALVAQHF	TGTGCCAGCAGTTCCGGGACAGCCCTAGTAGCCCAGCATTTT
NA	11	TRBV19	NA	TRBJ2-5	CASGNSETQYF	TGTGCCAGTGGCAATTCAGAGACCCAGTACTTC
NA	15	TRBV9	NA	TRBJ2-1	CASSVVGGVGNEQFF	TGTGCCAGCAGCGTAGTTGGGGGAGTGGGTAATGAGCAGTTCTTC
NA	13	TRBV6-5	NA	TRBJ1-5	CASSKDGGQPQHF	TGTGCCAGCAGCAAAGACGGGGGCCAGCCCCAGCATTTT
NA	12	TRBV27	NA	TRBJ1-4	CASSSQGTKLFF	TGTGCCAGCAGTAGTCAGGGAACAAAACTGTTTTTT
NA	14	TRBV9	NA	TRBJ2-3	CASCVDGSTDTQYF	TGTGCCAGCTGCGTAGACGGCAGCACAGATACGCAGTATTTT
NA	14	TRBV20-1	NA	TRBJ2-1	CSARDGSSYNEQFF	TGCAGTGCTAGGGACGGTAGCTCCTACAATGAGCAGTTCTTC
NA	16	TRBV18	NA	TRBJ1-2	CASSPGIGANNYGYTF	TGTGCCAGCTCACCAGGGATCGGTGCGAATAACTATGGCTACACCTTC
NA	15	TRBV7-9	TRBD2	TRBJ2-5	CASSPGGTTREAQYF	TGTGCCAGCAGCCCGGGGGGGACTACAAGAGAGGCCCAGTACTTC
NA	14	TRBV19	NA	TRBJ2-6	CASKAVSGANVLTF	TGTGCCAGTAAAGCGGTTTCTGGGGCCAACGTCCTGACTTTC
once	13	TRBV11-2	NA	TRBJ2-3	CASSLDRSDTQYF	TGTGCCAGCAGCTTAGATCGATCAGATACGCAGTATTTT
NA	17	TRBV29-1	NA	TRBJ1-5	CSVLIPGPLGINQPQHF	TGCAGCGTCCTAATCCCAGGACCTCTGGGGATCAATCAGCCCCAGCATTTT
NA	14	TRBV5-1	NA	TRBJ2-2	CASSPDTLTGELFF	TGCGCCAGCAGCCCGGACACTCTCACCGGGGAGCTGTTTTTT
once	13	TRBV7-2	NA	TRBJ2-1	CASSPGGNRGKFF	TGTGCCAGCAGCCCCGGAGGGAACCGGGGCAAGTTCTTC
NA	13	TRBV20-1	TRBD1	TRBJ1-5	CSASRQGDQPQHF	TGCAGTGCTAGTCGACAGGGAGATCAGCCCCAGCATTTT
once	17	TRBV9	TRBD1	TRBJ1-2	CASSVESGQYTSVGYTF	TGTGCCAGCAGCGTAGAGTCGGGACAGTACACTTCAGTTGGCTACACCTTC
once	14	TRBV19	TRBD2	TRBJ2-2	CASGSGSVAGELFF	TGTGCCAGTGGTAGCGGGAGCGTGGCCGGGGAGCTGTTTTTT
NA	15	TRBV10-2	TRBD1	TRBJ1-4	CASSPQGALGEKLFF	TGCGCCAGCAGTCCTCAGGGGGCGCTCGGTGAAAAACTGTTTTTT
NA	14	TRBV4-2	NA	TRBJ2-2	CASSPGGGARELFF	TGTGCCAGCAGCCCTGGTGGGGGGGCCCGGGAGCTGTTTTTT
NA	18	TRBV5-1	TRBD2	TRBJ2-2	CASSLRSSSGSKTGELFF	TGCGCCAGCAGCTTGAGATCATCTAGCGGGAGTAAGACCGGGGAGCTGTTTTTT
NA	16	TRBV27	TRBD2	TRBJ2-3	CASSQIAGPITDTQYF	TGTGCCAGCAGTCAAATAGCGGGACCTATCACAGATACGCAGTATTTT
once	15	TRBV19	NA	TRBJ2-1	CASSITGRGTGEQFF	TGTGCCAGTAGTATCACAGGGAGAGGTACCGGTGAGCAGTTCTTC
NA	14	TRBV12-3/TRBV12-4	TRBD1	TRBJ2-4	CASSPTGAKNIQYF	TGTGCCAGCAGTCCGACAGGGGCAAAAAACATTCAGTACTTC
NA	16	TRBV4-2	NA	TRBJ1-2	CASSQDVSGTSYGYTF	TGTGCCAGCAGCCAAGATGTGTCCGGGACAAGTTATGGCTACACCTTC
NA	15	TRBV20-1	NA	TRBJ2-5	CSARDSEQIQETQYF	TGCAGTGCTAGAGATTCGGAACAGATCCAAGAGACCCAGTACTTC
NA	11	TRBV7-2	NA	TRBJ2-1	CASSAQTEQFF	TGTGCCAGCAGCGCACAGACTGAGCAGTTCTTC
few	11	TRBV2	NA	TRBJ2-5	CASSEGVALYF	TGTGCCAGCAGTGAAGGGGTGGCCCTGTACTTC
NA	16	TRBV23-1	TRBD2	TRBJ2-1	CASSQSAGGSYNEQFF	TGCGCCAGCAGTCAATCGGCGGGGGGGTCCTACAATGAGCAGTTCTTC
NA	13	TRBV12-3/TRBV12-4	NA	TRBJ1-2	CASSLGGPTGYTF	TGTGCCAGCAGTTTAGGGGGACCCACTGGCTACACCTTC
NA	14	TRBV30	NA	TRBJ2-2	CAWSVGPNTGELFF	TGTGCCTGGAGTGTGGGGCCAAACACCGGGGAGCTGTTTTTT